This T cell receptor (beta chain) was observed in a study of blood T cell repertoires in COVID-19. About the study: COVID-19 samples collected from the United States, Italy and Spain covered acute and convalescent phases. PBMCs, B-cell-depleted T cells, or T cells provided the cDNA or gDNA that made up the material.

Authors' methods: Estimated nucleated cell counts came from reference gene primer amplification. TCRdb keeps only in-frame clones here, not all; method: immunoSEQ multiplex PCR. V, J and clone size reflect that table, while D and trimming were determined from the DNA. Among approximately 75,000 clones, around 90% were seen once, and the ten largest hold roughly 7.2%. V was cut by 4 bases and J by 5 bases, with 20 bases left in between. CDR1 LNHDA and CDR2 SQIVND come from the germline V gene (reference sequence). The CDR3 extends over 16 amino acids. This chain uses TRBV19 with TRBJ2-5; D perhaps matches TRBD1 (5 bases). The TCR originated in a human donor in a cohort sampled during active COVID-19. The sample comprised peripheral blood. The CDR3 sequence is CASSKGPGPSRETQYF. CDR3 DNA sequence: TGTGCCAGTAGTAAGGGGCCAGGGCCGTCGCGGGAGACCCAGTACTTC.